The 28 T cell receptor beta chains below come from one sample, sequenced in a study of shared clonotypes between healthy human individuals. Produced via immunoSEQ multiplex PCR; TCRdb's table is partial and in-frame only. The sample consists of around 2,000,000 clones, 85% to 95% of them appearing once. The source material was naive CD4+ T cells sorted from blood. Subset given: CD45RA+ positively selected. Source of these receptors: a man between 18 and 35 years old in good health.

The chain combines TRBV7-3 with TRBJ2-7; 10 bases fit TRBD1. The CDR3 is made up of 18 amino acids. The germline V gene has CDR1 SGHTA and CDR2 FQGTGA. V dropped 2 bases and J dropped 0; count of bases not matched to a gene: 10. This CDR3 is CASSLSAGTGVYSYEQYF. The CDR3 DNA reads TGTGCCAGCAGCTTATCCGCCGGGACAGGGGTCTACTCCTACGAGCAGTACTTC.

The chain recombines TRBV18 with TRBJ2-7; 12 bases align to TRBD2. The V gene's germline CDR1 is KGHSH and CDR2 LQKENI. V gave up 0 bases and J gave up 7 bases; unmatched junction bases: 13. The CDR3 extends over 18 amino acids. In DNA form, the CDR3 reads TGTGCCAGCTCACCACCGTTTATGACTAGCGGGGGTACGAGGGAGCAGTACTTC. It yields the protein CASSPPFMTSGGTREQYF.

The CDR3 nucleotides are TGTGCCAGCAGCTTTGGCCTAGGGGGCAATGAGCAGTTCTTC. Translating gives CASSFGLGGNEQFF. The chain carries TRBV11-2 and TRBJ2-1, with D maybe TRBD1 (6 bases). V shed 3 bases and J shed 6 bases, with 12 bases lying between them. The CDR3 consists of 14 residues. Germline loops: CDR1 SGHAT, CDR2 FQNNGV.

The DNA for the CDR3 is TGCGCCAGCAGCTTCGGTCAAGGGGGAAATAGCGAGACCCAGTACTTC. The encoded protein is CASSFGQGGNSETQYF. The V gene is TRBV5-1, the J gene TRBJ2-5; D is possibly TRBD1 (6 bases). This CDR3 has 16 amino acids. Germline-derived CDR1 and CDR2 are SGHRS and YFSETQ. The V end was cut by 2 bases, the J end by 5 bases, with 19 bases between.

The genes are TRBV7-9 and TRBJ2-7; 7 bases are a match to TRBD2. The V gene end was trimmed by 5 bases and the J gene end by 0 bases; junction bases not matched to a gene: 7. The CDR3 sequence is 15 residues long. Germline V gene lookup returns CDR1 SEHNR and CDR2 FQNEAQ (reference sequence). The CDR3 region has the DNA TGTGCCAGCAGCCGTCTCGGCGGGAGCTCCTACGAGCAGTACTTC. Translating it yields CASSRLGGSSYEQYF.

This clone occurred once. The CDR3 spells CAISESGTSGGHSYNEQFF. The CDR3 nucleotides are TGTGCCATCAGTGAGTCCGGGACTAGCGGGGGACACTCCTACAATGAGCAGTTCTTC. J is TRBJ2-1 and V is TRBV10-3, with TRBD2 matching over 14 bases. With V trimmed by 0 bases and J by 0 bases, 4 bases remained unmatched. The V gene's germline CDR1 is ENHRY and CDR2 SYGVKD. CDR3 size: 19 residues.

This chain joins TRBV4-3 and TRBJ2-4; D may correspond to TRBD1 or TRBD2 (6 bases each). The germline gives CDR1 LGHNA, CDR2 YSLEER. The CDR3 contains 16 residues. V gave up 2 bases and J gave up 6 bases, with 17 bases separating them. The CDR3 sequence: CASSQTTTGAGNIQYF. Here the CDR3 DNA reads TGCGCCAGCAGCCAAACCACAACGGGGGCGGGAAACATTCAGTACTTC.

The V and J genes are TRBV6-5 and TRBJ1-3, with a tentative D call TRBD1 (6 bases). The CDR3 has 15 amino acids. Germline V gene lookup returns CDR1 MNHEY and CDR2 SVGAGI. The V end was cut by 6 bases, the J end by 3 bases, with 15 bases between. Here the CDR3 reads CASSQGHSVGNTIYF. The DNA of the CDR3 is TGTGCCAGCAGCCAGGGACACTCGGTTGGAAACACCATATATTTT.

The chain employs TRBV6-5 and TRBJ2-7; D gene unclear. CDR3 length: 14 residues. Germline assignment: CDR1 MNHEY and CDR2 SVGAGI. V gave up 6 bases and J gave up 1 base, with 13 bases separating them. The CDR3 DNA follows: TGTGCCAGCAGCACATCGGCGAAGTCCTACGAGCAGTACTTC. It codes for CASSTSAKSYEQYF.

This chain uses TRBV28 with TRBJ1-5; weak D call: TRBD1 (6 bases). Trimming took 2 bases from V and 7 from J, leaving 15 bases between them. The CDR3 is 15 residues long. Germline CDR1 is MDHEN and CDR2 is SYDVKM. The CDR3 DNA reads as TGTGCCAGCAGTTTAGGACCAGGGGCCGGACAGCCCCAGCATTTT. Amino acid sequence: CASSLGPGAGQPQHF.

The CDR3 DNA reads as TGTGCCACTATGGGGACGTTTGGAAGCACAGATACGCAGTATTTT. Its protein product is CATMGTFGSTDTQYF. V usage is TRBV19 and J usage is TRBJ2-3; TRBD1 or TRBD2 may be the D gene (5 bases each). The CDR3 totals 15 residues. Looked up from germline, CDR1 is LNHDA and CDR2 is SQIVND (reference sequence). Trimming cost V 10 bases and J 0 bases, with 17 bases left between them.

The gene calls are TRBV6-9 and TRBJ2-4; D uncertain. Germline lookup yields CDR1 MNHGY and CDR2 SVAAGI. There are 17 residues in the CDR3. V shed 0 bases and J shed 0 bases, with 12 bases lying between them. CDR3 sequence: CASSYSCVRTAKNIQYF. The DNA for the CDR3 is TGTGCCAGCAGTTATTCATGTGTTCGGACAGCCAAAAACATTCAGTACTTC.

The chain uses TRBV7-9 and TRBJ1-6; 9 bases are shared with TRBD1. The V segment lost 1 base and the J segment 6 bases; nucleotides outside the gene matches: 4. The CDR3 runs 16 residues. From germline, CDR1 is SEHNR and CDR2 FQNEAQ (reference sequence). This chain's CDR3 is CASSLGTGAVNSPLHF. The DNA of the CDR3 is TGTGCCAGCAGCTTAGGGACAGGGGCGGTTAATTCACCCCTCCACTTT.

This CDR3 is CASRRGQGGYEQYF. In DNA, the CDR3 is TGTGCCAGCAGGAGGGGACAGGGGGGTTACGAGCAGTACTTC. The chain joins TRBV6-1 to TRBJ2-7; 11 bases line up with TRBD1. Germline CDR1 and CDR2: MNHNS and SASEGT. J was trimmed by 4 bases and V by 6 bases; bases with no gene match: 5. The CDR3 length is 14 residues.

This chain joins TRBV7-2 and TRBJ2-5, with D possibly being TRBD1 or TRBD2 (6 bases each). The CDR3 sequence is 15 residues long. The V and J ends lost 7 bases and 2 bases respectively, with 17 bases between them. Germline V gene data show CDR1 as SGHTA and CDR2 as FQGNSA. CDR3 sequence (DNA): TGTGCCAGCACCATTGGGGGCGGGAAGCAAGAGACCCAGTACTTC. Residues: CASTIGGGKQETQYF.

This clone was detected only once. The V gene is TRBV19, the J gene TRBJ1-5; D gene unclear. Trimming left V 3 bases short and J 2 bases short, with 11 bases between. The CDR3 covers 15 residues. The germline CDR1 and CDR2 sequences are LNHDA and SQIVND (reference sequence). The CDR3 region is CASSMWVGGNQPQHF. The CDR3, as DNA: TGTGCCAGTAGTATGTGGGTTGGAGGCAATCAGCCCCAGCATTTT.

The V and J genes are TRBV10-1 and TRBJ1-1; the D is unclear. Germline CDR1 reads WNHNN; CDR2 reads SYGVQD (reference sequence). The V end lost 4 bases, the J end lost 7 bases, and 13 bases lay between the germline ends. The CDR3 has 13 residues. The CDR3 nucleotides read TGCGCCAGCAGTGGTAGACCCTTGAATGAAGCTTTCTTT. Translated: CASSGRPLNEAFF.

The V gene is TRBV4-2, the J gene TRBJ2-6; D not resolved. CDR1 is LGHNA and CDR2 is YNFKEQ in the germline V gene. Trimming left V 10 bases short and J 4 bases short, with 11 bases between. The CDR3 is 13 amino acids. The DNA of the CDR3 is TGTGCCACCAGGATAGGAGGGGCCAACGTCCTGACTTTC. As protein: CATRIGGANVLTF.

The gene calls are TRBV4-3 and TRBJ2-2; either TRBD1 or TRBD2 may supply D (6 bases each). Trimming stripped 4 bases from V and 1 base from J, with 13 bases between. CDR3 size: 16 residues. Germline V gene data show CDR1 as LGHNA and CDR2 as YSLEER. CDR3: CASSPGGTLNTGELFF. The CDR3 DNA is TGCGCCAGCAGCCCGGGCGGGACACTGAACACCGGGGAGCTGTTTTTT.

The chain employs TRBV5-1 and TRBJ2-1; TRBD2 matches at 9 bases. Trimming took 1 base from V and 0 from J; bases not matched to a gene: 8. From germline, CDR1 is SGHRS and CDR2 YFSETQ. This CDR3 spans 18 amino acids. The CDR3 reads CASSLRAGGGSSYNEQFF. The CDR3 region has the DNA TGCGCCAGCAGCTTGAGAGCGGGGGGCGGTAGCTCCTACAATGAGCAGTTCTTC.

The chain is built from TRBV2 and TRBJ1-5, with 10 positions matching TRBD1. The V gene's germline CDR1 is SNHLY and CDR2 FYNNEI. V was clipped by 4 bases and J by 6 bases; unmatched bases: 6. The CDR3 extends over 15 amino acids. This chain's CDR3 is CASSARTGGIQPQHF. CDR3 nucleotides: TGTGCCAGCAGTGCTCGGACAGGGGGGATTCAGCCCCAGCATTTT. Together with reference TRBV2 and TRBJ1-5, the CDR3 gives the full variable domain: EPEVTQTPSHQVTQMGQEVILRCVPISNHLYFYWYRQILGQKVEFLVSFYNNEISEKSEIFDDQFSVERPDGSNFTLKIRSTKLEDSAMYFCASSARTGGIQPQHFGDGTRLSIL.

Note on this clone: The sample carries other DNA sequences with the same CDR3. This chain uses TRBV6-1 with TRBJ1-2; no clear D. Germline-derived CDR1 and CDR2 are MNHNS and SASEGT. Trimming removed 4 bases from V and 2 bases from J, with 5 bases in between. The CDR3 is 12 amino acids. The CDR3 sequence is CASSGRNYGYTF. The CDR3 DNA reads TGTGCCAGCAGTGGACGAAACTATGGCTACACCTTC.

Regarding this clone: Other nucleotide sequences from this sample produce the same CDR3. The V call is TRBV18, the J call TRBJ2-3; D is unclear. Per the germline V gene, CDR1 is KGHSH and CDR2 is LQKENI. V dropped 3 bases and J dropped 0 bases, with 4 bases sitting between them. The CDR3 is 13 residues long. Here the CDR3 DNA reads TGTGCCAGCTCACCTACTAGCACAGATACGCAGTATTTT. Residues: CASSPTSTDTQYF.

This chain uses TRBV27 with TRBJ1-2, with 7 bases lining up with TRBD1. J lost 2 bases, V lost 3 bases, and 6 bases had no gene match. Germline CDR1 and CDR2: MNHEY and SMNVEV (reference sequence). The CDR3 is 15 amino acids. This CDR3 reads CASSFEPRGNYGYTF. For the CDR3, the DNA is TGTGCCAGCAGTTTCGAACCCAGGGGGAACTATGGCTACACCTTC.

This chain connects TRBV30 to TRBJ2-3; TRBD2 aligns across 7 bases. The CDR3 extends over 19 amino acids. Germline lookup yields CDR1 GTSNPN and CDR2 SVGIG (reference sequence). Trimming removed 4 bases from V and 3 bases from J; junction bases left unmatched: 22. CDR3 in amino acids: CAWTLGYWRGFDGTDTQYF. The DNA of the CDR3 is TGTGCCTGGACCCTGGGGTACTGGCGGGGGTTCGATGGTACAGATACGCAGTATTTT. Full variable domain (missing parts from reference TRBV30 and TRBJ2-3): SQTIHQWPATLVQPVGSPLSLECTVEGTSNPNLYWYRQAAGRGLQLLFYSVGIGQISSEVPQNLSASRPQDRQFILSSKKLLLSDSGFYLCAWTLGYWRGFDGTDTQYFGPGTRLTVL.

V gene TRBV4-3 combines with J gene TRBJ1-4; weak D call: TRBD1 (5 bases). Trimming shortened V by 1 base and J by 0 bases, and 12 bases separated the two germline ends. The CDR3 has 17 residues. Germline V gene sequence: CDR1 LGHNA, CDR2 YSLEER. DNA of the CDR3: TGCGCCAGCAGCCAAGTCCGGGACCGTGCAACTAATGAAAAACTGTTTTTT. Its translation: CASSQVRDRATNEKLFF.

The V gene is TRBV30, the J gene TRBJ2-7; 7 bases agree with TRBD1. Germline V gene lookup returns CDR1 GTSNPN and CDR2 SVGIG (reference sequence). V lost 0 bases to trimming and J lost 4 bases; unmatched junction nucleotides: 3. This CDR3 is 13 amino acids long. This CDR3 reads CAWSVDRLYEQYF. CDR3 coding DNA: TGTGCCTGGAGTGTGGACAGGCTTTACGAGCAGTACTTC.

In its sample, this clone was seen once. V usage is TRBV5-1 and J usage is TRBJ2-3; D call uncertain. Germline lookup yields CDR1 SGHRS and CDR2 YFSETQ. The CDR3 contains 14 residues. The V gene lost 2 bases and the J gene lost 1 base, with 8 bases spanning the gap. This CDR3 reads CASSFQDGTDTQYF. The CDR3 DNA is TGCGCCAGCAGCTTCCAAGATGGCACAGATACGCAGTATTTT.